The clone carrying this T cell receptor beta chain was seen more than once but under ten times. Its target is not known. A read error may explain this, as a much larger clone is one base away. The data derive from a study of breast tumors, draining lymph nodes, adjacent tissues. Study observations and caveats: Tumors had less TCR diversity than lymph nodes, more than nontumor tissue. Most tumor T cells seemingly derive from lymph node, then expand in tumor.

Breast cancer patients provided tissue from their axillary draining lymph nodes. One entry per CDR3 protein results from TCRdb running MiXCR on the multiplex PCR reads. The sample yields 200,000 to 300,000 distinct CDR3 sequences, about 33% seen once. This CDR3 has 13 residues. Germline values: CDR1 SGHVS, CDR2 FNYEAQ. The material sequenced was axillary lymph node tissue. V usage is TRBV7-6 and J usage is TRBJ2-3; D uncertain. This TCR was sampled from a female donor with breast cancer. Some clones in this sample may be carry-over from other donors' samples. The CDR3 region is CAGSRGPTDTQYF. The CDR3 nucleotides read TGTGCCGGCAGCCGTGGGCCCACAGATACGCAGTATTTT.